Presented here are 26 T cell receptor beta chains from one specimen sequenced in a study of CDR3 diversity in severe acne. TCRdb re-derived calls from the PCR reads in MiXCR, one entry per CDR3 protein. The sample includes more than 85,000 distinct CDR3 sequences, 45% to 55% of them seen just once. The source material was blood. Receptors were obtained from a male donor with severe acne vulgaris.

The genes are TRBV6-2 or TRBV6-3 and TRBJ2-7, with D tentatively TRBD1 (6 bases). The DNA end is a closer match to TRBJ2-1, so the J assignment may be wrong. The CDR3 totals 15 residues. The germline V gene encodes CDR1 MNHEY and CDR2 SVGEGT. CDR3 sequence: CASATGISSYNEQFF. The CDR3 DNA follows: TGTGCCAGCGCAACAGGGATAAGCTCCTACAATGAGCAGTTCTTC.

Ten or more counts support this clonotype. The J gene is TRBJ2-3, the V gene TRBV11-3, with D uncertain. V was pared by 3 bases and J by 4 bases, with 8 bases between. CDR3 length: 13 amino acids. The V gene's germline CDR1 is SGHNT and CDR2 YENEEA. The CDR3 DNA reads TGTGCCAGCAGCTTTCAAAGGGCAGATACGCAGTATTTT. This encodes CASSFQRADTQYF.

On this clonotype: At one boundary the junction diverges from the germline segment, which might be a read error. The J gene is TRBJ2-7, the V gene TRBV7-3, with 9 bases that match TRBD1. The germline CDR1 and CDR2 sequences are SGHTA and FQGTGA. This CDR3 region has 16 residues. Here the CDR3 reads CASSQAIGTGTNEQYF. The CDR3 region has the DNA TGCGCCAGCAGCCAAGCGATCGGGACAGGGACCAACGAGCAGTACTTC.

This clonotype was recorded many times. This chain uses TRBV20-1 with TRBJ2-6; 11 bases line up with TRBD2. The trim removed 3 bases at V and 0 bases at J, leaving 4 bases unmatched. Germline assignment: CDR1 DFQATT and CDR2 SNEGSKA (reference sequence). This CDR3 region has 17 residues. Here the CDR3 DNA reads TGCAGTGCTAGGGTAGCGGGAGGGTTCTCTGGGGCCAACGTCCTGACTTTC. Its protein is CSARVAGGFSGANVLTF.

By share, this clonotype ranks as medium-sized. CDR3 sequence (DNA): TGCAGTGCTAGGGCCTATGGCTACACCTTC. It yields the protein CSARAYGYTF. J is TRBJ1-2 and V is TRBV20-1; D ambiguous. Germline assignment: CDR1 DFQATT and CDR2 SNEGSKA (reference sequence). CDR3 length equals 10 residues. With 3 bases removed from V and 4 bases from J, the gap between germline ends came to 3 bases.

This sequence joins TRBV5-4 and TRBJ2-5, with D hard to call. Deletions cut 4 bases from V and 1 base from J, with 11 bases between. In germline, CDR1 is SGHNT, CDR2 YYREEE (reference sequence). CDR3 length equals 14 residues. The CDR3 DNA is TGTGCCAGCAGCAAGCCTCTCACCCAAGAGACCCAGTACTTC. It yields the protein CASSKPLTQETQYF.

V usage is TRBV28 and J usage is TRBJ2-1; TRBD2 aligns across 7 bases. Trimming at V came to 11 bases and at J to 2 bases, leaving 9 bases not matched to a gene. Germline assignment: CDR1 MDHEN and CDR2 SYDVKM. The CDR3 length is 14 residues. CDR3 sequence reads: CAGKRSGTYNEQFF. The DNA of the CDR3 is TGTGCCGGGAAAAGGAGCGGGACCTACAATGAGCAGTTCTTC.

This clonotype occurred many times. V usage is TRBV2 and J usage is TRBJ2-1, with a tentative D call TRBD2 (5 bases). The germline CDR1 and CDR2 sequences are SNHLY and FYNNEI. V dropped 6 bases and J dropped 6 bases, with 18 bases sitting between them. This CDR3 spans 15 amino acids. This chain's CDR3 is CASSLEGHSLNEQFF. The CDR3 DNA follows: TGTGCCAGCAGCCTAGAGGGCCATAGTCTCAATGAGCAGTTCTTC.

This clonotype was seen once. CDR3 DNA sequence: TGTGCCAGCACCCTGTGGGGGGCGGGAGGATACGAGCAGTACTTC. Encoded protein: CASTLWGAGGYEQYF. The rearrangement uses TRBV5-4 and TRBJ2-7; 8 bases fit TRBD2. The length of the CDR3 is 15 residues. V gave up 6 bases and J gave up 4 bases; unmatched junction bases: 12. Per germline, CDR1 SGHNT and CDR2 YYREEE (reference sequence). The whole variable domain, remainder taken from reference TRBV5-4 and TRBJ2-7, is ETGVTQSPTHLIKTRGQQVTLRCSSQSGHNTVSWYQQALGQGPQFIFQYYREEENGRGNFPPRFSGLQFPNYSSELNVNALELDDSALYLCASTLWGAGGYEQYFGPGTRLTVT.

The chain has TRBV20-1 and TRBJ2-7, with D possibly matching TRBD1 (6 bases). Looked up from germline, CDR1 is DFQATT and CDR2 is SNEGSKA (reference sequence). The CDR3 extends over 13 amino acids. Trimming shortened V by 6 bases and J by 7 bases, and 19 bases separated the two germline ends. CDR3 residues: CSARRRGYQEQYF. In nucleotides, the CDR3 is TGCAGTGCCCGGCGAAGGGGGTACCAAGAGCAGTACTTC.

This chain joins TRBV12-3 or TRBV12-4 and TRBJ2-2; 11 nucleotides match TRBD2. The junction had 10 bases not matched to a gene; V was cut back by 6 bases and J by 7 bases. This CDR3 has 16 residues. CDR3 nucleotide sequence: TGTGCCAGCAGCCTTCCTCTAGCGGGAGGTCACGGGGAGCTGTTTTTT. It encodes CASSLPLAGGHGELFF.

This chain's CDR3 is CASSQGSQETYEQYF. The CDR3 nucleotides read TGCGCCAGCAGCCAAGGATCACAGGAAACCTACGAGCAGTACTTC. The genes are TRBV4-3 and TRBJ2-7; TRBD1 is a possible D gene (5 bases). Germline CDR1 is LGHNA and CDR2 is YSLEER. The CDR3 is 15 residues long. V was pared by 1 base and J by 2 bases, with 12 bases between.

This clonotype has at least ten counts. The chain carries TRBV4-1 and TRBJ2-7; 9 bases fit TRBD2. Germline-derived CDR1 and CDR2 are MGHRA and YSYEKL. Germline trimming cut 4 bases from V and 4 bases from J; bases unmatched to any gene: 8. This CDR3 is built from 15 residues. The CDR3 nucleotides are TGCGCCAGCAGCCTACGGGCGGGGGGGCGGTACGAGCAGTACTTC. Its translation: CASSLRAGGRYEQYF.

Relative to its sample, this clonotype is medium-sized. This chain links TRBV20-1 with TRBJ1-6; D unclear. Trimming pared 3 bases from V and 5 bases from J, leaving 5 bases between. Germline V CDR1 and CDR2: DFQATT, SNEGSKA (reference sequence). The CDR3 extends over 12 amino acids. The CDR3 DNA reads as TGCAGTGCTAGGCAGAATAATTCACCCCTCCACTTT. Translated: CSARQNNSPLHF.

The rearrangement joins TRBV20-1 to TRBJ1-6; no clear D gene. The germline V gene encodes CDR1 DFQATT and CDR2 SNEGSKA (reference sequence). Trimming shortened V by 0 bases and J by 7 bases, and 4 bases separated the two germline ends. The CDR3 spans 12 residues. Here the CDR3 DNA reads TGCAGTGCTAGAGATAGGAATTCACCCCTCCACTTT. Translation gives CSARDRNSPLHF.

This clonotype showed up many times. J is TRBJ2-7 and V is TRBV20-1; D is perhaps TRBD2 (5 bases). V shed 0 bases and J shed 2 bases, with 11 bases lying between them. Germline lookup yields CDR1 DFQATT and CDR2 SNEGSKA (reference sequence). This CDR3 is built from 14 residues. CDR3 protein: CSAREGEGTYEQYF. The CDR3 coding sequence is TGCAGTGCTAGAGAGGGAGAGGGAACCTACGAGCAGTACTTC.

Judged by abundance, this clonotype is medium-sized (0.01 to 0.1%). This chain links TRBV7-9 with TRBJ1-1; 7 bases are a match to TRBD1. Trimming cost V 1 base and J 3 bases; bases outside gene matches: 8. CDR1 SEHNR and CDR2 FQNEAQ come from the germline V gene (reference sequence). This CDR3 has 16 amino acids. Here the CDR3 reads CASSLGGTGAYTEAFF. For the CDR3, the DNA is TGTGCCAGCAGCTTAGGTGGCACAGGGGCGTACACTGAAGCTTTCTTT.

In regard to this clonotype: A much more abundant neighbour one base away suggests this may be a read error. V and J are TRBV2 and TRBJ2-7; 9 bases align to TRBD1. Per germline, CDR1 SNHLY and CDR2 FYNNEI. The CDR3 runs 15 residues. The CDR3 protein is CASYLPGQGPYKQYF. The CDR3 DNA reads as TGTGCCAGCTACCTTCCGGGACAGGGACCCTACAAGCAGTACTTC.

As to this clonotype: A much larger clone lies one base from this, so it may be a read error. This sequence joins TRBV29-1 and TRBJ2-7; D ambiguous. The end of the DNA is better explained by TRBJ2-5, so the J call may be wrong. Germline CDR1 reads SQVTM; CDR2 reads ANQGSEA. The CDR3 length is 13 residues. This CDR3 is CSVEDGLQETQYF. The CDR3 bases are TGCAGCGTTGAAGATGGCCTTCAAGAGACCCAGTACTTC.

With regard to this clonotype: An end of the junction differs from the germline gene, which may be a read error. The chain employs TRBV7-7 and TRBJ2-7; 15 bases match TRBD2. This CDR3 has 14 residues. Germline CDR1 and CDR2: SSHAT and FNYEAQ (reference sequence). CDR3: CASSPGLAGGEQYF. The CDR3 DNA reads as TGTGCTAGCAGTCCGGGACTAGCGGGGGGCGAGCAGTACTTC.

Many counts were recorded for this clonotype. The chain joins TRBV10-2 to TRBJ1-3, with D unclear. There are 15 residues in the CDR3. Germline V CDR1 and CDR2: WSHSY, SAAADI. V lost 2 bases, J lost 0 bases, and 8 bases lay in between. The CDR3 sequence is CASSEGRLSGNTIYF. The DNA for the CDR3 is TGCGCCAGCAGTGAGGGCAGACTCTCTGGAAACACCATATATTTT.

The chain is built from TRBV7-9 and TRBJ1-4, with D tentatively TRBD1 (5 bases). CDR3 length: 16 amino acids. CDR1 and CDR2 from the germline V gene are SEHNR and FQNEAQ (reference sequence). The V end was cut by 2 bases, the J end by 6 bases, with 16 bases between. CDR3 residues: CASSLYLVGVDEKLFF. CDR3 nucleotides: TGTGCCAGCAGCTTATACCTTGTAGGGGTCGATGAAAAACTGTTTTTT.

This chain joins TRBV7-2 and TRBJ1-5; D is unclear. With 4 bases removed from V and 11 bases from J, the gap between germline ends came to 18 bases. Germline V gene lookup returns CDR1 SGHTA and CDR2 FQGNSA. The CDR3 runs 14 residues. The CDR3 nucleotides read TGTGCCAGCAGCTACCTTGGAGGGCGAGAGACCCAGCATTTT. Translated, it gives CASSYLGGRETQHF. Full variable domain (rest looked up from reference TRBV7-2 and TRBJ1-5): GAGVSQSPSNKVTEKGKDVELRCDPISGHTALYWYRQSLGQGLEFLIYFQGNSAPDKSGLPSDRFSAERTGGSVSTLTIQRTQQEDSAVYLCASSYLGGRETQHFGDGTRLSIL.

This clonotype was counted many times. The rearrangement joins TRBV2 to TRBJ1-2, with D uncertain. Germline lookup yields CDR1 SNHLY and CDR2 FYNNEI. The ends were cut back, 1 base at V and 7 bases at J, with 7 bases in the middle. The CDR3 has 12 residues. The CDR3, as DNA: TGTGCCAGCAGTGAAGATCGATTTGGCTACACCTTC. This sequence encodes CASSEDRFGYTF.

This clonotype showed up many times. V gene TRBV9 combines with J gene TRBJ2-7; the D is unclear. Germline V gene data show CDR1 as SGDLS and CDR2 as YYNGEE. The CDR3 sequence is 15 residues long. V lost 0 bases to trimming and J lost 3 bases, with 13 bases between them. Written as DNA, the CDR3 is TGTGCCAGCAGCGTAGGGATGGAACTAATCTACGAGCAGTACTTC. It yields the protein CASSVGMELIYEQYF. Using reference TRBV9 and TRBJ2-7 for the parts outside the CDR3, the full variable domain is DSGVTQTPKHLITATGQRVTLRCSPRSGDLSVYWYQQSLDQGLQFLIQYYNGEERAKGNILERFSAQQFPDLHSELNLSSLELGDSALYFCASSVGMELIYEQYFGPGTRLTVT.

In regard to this clonotype: Just one base apart from a much larger clone, this may be a read error. The chain joins TRBV29-1 to TRBJ2-1, with 8 bases lining up with TRBD2. With V trimmed by 7 bases and J by 8 bases, 10 bases remained unmatched. The germline V gene has CDR1 SQVTM and CDR2 ANQGSEA. The CDR3 has 13 residues. CDR3 nucleotide sequence: TGCAGCGGGGGTGGACTAGCCGGCGATGAGCAGTTCTTC. Its translation: CSGGGLAGDEQFF.